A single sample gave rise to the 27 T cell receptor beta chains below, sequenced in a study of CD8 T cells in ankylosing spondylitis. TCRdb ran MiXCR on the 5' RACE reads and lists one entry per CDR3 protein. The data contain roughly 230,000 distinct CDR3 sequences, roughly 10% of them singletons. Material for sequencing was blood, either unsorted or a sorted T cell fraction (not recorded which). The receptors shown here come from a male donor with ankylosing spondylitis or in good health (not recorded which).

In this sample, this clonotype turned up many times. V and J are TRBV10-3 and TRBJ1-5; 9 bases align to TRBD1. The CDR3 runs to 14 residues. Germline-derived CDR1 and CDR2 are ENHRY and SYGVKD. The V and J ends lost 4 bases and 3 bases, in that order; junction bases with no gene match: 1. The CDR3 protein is CAISGQGDNQPQHF. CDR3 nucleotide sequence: TGTGCCATCAGTGGACAGGGGGACAATCAGCCCCAGCATTTT.

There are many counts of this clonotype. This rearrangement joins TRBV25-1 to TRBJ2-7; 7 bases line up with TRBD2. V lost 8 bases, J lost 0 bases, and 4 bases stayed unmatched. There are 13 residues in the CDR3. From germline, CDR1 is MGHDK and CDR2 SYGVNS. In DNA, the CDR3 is TGTGCCAGCTGGGGGGGAAACTCCTACGAGCAGTACTTC. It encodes CASWGGNSYEQYF.

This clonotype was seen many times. The DNA of the CDR3 is TGTGCCAGTAGAAGCCGACAGGGTTCGAACACCGGGGAGCTGTTTTTT. Residues: CASRSRQGSNTGELFF. The chain is built from TRBV19 and TRBJ2-2, with TRBD1 identical over 7 bases. Looked up from germline, CDR1 is LNHDA and CDR2 is SQIVND (reference sequence). This CDR3 is built from 16 residues. V gave up 6 bases and J gave up 0 bases; unmatched junction bases: 7. Looking up the rest from reference TRBV19 and TRBJ2-2 gives the full variable domain: DGGITQSPKYLFRKEGQNVTLSCEQNLNHDAMYWYRQDPGQGLRLIYYSQIVNDFQKGDIAEGYSVSREKKESFPLTVTSAQKNPTAFYLCASRSRQGSNTGELFFGEGSRLTVL.

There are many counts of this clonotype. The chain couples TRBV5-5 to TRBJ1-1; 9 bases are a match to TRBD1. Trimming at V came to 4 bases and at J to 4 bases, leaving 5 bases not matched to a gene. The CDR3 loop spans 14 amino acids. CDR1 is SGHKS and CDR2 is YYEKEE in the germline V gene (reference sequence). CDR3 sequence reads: CASSPGTGITEAFF. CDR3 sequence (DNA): TGTGCCAGCAGCCCCGGGACAGGGATCACTGAAGCTTTCTTT.

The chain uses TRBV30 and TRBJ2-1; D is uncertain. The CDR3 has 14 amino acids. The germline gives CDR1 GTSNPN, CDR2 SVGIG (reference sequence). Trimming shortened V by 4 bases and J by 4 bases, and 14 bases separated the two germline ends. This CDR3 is CAWKARGLYNEQFF. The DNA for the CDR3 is TGTGCCTGGAAGGCTAGAGGCCTTTACAATGAGCAGTTCTTC. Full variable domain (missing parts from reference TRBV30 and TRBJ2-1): SQTIHQWPATLVQPVGSPLSLECTVEGTSNPNLYWYRQAAGRGLQLLFYSVGIGQISSEVPQNLSASRPQDRQFILSSKKLLLSDSGFYLCAWKARGLYNEQFFGPGTRLTVL.

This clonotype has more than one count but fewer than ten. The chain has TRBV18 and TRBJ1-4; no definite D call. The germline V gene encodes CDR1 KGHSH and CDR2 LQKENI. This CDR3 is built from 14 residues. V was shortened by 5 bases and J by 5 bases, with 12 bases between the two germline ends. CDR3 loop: CASSLTQDNEKLFF. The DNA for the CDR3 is TGTGCCAGCTCATTGACCCAGGACAATGAAAAACTGTTTTTT.

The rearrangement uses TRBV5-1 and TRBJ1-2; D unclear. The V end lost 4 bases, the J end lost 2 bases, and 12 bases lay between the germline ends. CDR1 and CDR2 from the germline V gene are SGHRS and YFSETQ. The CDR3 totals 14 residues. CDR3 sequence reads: CASSNSGVNYGYTF. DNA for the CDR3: TGCGCCAGCAGCAACTCGGGCGTGAACTATGGCTACACCTTC.

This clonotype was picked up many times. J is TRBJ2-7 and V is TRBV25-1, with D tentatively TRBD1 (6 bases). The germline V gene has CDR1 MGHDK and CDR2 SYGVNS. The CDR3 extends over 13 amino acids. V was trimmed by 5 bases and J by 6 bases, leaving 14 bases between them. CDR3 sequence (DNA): TGTGCCAGCAGTCGAGGGGGATGGGGCGAGCAGTACTTC. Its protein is CASSRGGWGEQYF.

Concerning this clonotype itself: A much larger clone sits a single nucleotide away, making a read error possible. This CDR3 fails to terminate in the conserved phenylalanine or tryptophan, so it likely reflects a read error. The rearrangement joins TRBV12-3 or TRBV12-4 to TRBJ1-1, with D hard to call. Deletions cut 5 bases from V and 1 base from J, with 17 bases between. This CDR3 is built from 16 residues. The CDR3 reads CASSPQYLTANTEAFS. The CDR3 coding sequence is TGTGCCAGCAGTCCCCAATATCTTACAGCGAACACTGAAGCTTTCTCT.

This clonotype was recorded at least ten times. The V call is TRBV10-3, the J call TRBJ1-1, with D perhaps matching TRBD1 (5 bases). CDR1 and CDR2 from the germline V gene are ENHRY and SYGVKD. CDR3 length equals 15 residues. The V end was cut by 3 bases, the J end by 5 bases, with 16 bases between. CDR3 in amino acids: CAISDPYDRGTEAFF. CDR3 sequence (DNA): TGTGCCATCAGTGATCCATACGACAGAGGGACTGAAGCTTTCTTT.

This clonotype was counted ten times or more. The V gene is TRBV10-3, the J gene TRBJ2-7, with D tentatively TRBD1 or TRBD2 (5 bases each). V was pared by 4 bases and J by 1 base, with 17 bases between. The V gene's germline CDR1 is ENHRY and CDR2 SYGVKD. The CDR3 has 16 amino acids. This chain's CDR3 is CAISGYSGTMSYEQYF. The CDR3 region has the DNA TGTGCCATCAGTGGATATTCCGGGACCATGTCCTACGAGCAGTACTTC.

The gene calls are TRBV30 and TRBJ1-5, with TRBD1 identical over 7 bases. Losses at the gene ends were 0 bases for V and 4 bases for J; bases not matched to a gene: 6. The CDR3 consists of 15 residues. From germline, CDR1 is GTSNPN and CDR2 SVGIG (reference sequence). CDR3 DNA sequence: TGTGCCTGGAGTGTAGCGAACAGGGGTAATCAGCCCCAGCATTTT. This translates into CAWSVANRGNQPQHF. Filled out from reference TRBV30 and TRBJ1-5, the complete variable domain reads SQTIHQWPATLVQPVGSPLSLECTVEGTSNPNLYWYRQAAGRGLQLLFYSVGIGQISSEVPQNLSASRPQDRQFILSSKKLLLSDSGFYLCAWSVANRGNQPQHFGDGTRLSIL.

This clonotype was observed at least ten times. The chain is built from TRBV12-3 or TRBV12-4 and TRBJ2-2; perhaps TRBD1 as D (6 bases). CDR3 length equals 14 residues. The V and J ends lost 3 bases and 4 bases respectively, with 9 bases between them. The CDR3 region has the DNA TGTGCCAGCAGTTTCCGGACAGCCACCGGGGAGCTGTTTTTT. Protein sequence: CASSFRTATGELFF.

This CDR3 reads CAISEFTGGGRNTGELFF. CDR3 nucleotide sequence: TGTGCCATCAGTGAGTTCACAGGGGGAGGAAGAAACACCGGGGAGCTGTTTTTT. The chain combines TRBV10-3 with TRBJ2-2, with TRBD1 matching 8 bases. The germline gives CDR1 ENHRY, CDR2 SYGVKD. V gave up 1 base and J gave up 2 bases; unmatched junction bases: 9. This CDR3 is 18 amino acids long.

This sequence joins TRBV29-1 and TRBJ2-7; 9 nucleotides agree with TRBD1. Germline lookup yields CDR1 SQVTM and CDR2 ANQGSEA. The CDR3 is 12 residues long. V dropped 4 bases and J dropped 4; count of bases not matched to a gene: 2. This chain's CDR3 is CSVADRGYEQYF. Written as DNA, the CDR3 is TGCAGCGTTGCGGACAGGGGATACGAGCAGTACTTC.

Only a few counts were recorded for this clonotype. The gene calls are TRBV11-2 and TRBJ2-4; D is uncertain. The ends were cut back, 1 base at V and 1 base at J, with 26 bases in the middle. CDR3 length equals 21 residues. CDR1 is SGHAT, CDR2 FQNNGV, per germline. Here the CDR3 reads CASSLVGWVVPDGRAKNIQYF. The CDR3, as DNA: TGTGCCAGCAGCTTAGTGGGTTGGGTAGTACCGGATGGCAGGGCCAAAAACATTCAGTACTTC.

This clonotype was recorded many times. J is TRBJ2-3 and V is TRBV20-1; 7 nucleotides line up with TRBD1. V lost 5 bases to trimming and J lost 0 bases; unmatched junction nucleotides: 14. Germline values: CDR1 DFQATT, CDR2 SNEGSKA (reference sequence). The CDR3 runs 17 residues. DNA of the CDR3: TGCAGTGCTCATGGGACAGATGGAAGGCTTAGCACAGATACGCAGTATTTT. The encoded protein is CSAHGTDGRLSTDTQYF.

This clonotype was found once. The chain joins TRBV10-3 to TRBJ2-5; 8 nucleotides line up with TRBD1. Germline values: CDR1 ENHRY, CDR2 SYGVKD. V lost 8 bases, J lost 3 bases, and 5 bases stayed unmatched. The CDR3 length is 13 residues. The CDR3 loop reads CAISDRAKETQYF. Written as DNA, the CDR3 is TGTGCCATCTCGGACAGGGCAAAAGAGACCCAGTACTTC.

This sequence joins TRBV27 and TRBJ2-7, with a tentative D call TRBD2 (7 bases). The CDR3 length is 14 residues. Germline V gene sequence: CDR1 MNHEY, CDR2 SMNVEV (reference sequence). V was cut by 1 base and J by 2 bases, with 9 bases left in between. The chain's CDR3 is CASSLFGGPYEQYF. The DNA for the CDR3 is TGTGCCAGCAGTTTATTCGGGGGGCCCTACGAGCAGTACTTC.

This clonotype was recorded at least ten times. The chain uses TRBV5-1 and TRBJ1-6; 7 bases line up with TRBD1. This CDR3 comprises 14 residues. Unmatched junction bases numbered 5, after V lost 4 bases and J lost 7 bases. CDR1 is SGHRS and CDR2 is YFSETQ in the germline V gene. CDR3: CASSREGQNSPLHF. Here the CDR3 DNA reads TGCGCCAGCAGCAGGGAGGGACAGAATTCACCCCTCCACTTT.

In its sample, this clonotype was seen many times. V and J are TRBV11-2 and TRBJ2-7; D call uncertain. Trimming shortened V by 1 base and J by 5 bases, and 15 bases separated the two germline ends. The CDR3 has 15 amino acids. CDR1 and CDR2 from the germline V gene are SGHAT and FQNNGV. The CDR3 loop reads CASSLGLNEVNEQYF. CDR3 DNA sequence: TGTGCCAGCAGCTTAGGGCTAAACGAGGTCAACGAGCAGTACTTC.

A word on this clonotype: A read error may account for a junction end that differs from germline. CDR3 sequence (DNA): TGTACCAGCAGCTTACATGGCGGCGGGGAGACCCAGTACTTC. Translated: CTSSLHGGGETQYF. The chain employs TRBV7-8 and TRBJ2-5; a possible D gene is TRBD2 (5 bases). The CDR3 is 14 amino acids. Looked up from germline, CDR1 is SGHVS and CDR2 is FQNEAQ.

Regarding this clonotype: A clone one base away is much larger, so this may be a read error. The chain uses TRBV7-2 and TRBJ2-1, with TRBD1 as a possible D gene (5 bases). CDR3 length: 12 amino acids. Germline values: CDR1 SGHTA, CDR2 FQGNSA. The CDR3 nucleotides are TGTGTCAGCAGCTTAGGGGTCACCGAGCAGTTCTTC. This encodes CVSSLGVTEQFF.

CDR3 residues: CAWSVLAGNSPLHF. In DNA form, the CDR3 reads TGTGCCTGGAGTGTACTCGCGGGGAATTCACCCCTCCACTTT. This chain uses TRBV30 with TRBJ1-6, with D unresolved. Between the trimmed V and J ends, which lost 0 bases and 7 bases, there was a span of 10 bases. The length of the CDR3 is 14 residues. Looked up from germline, CDR1 is GTSNPN and CDR2 is SVGIG (reference sequence).

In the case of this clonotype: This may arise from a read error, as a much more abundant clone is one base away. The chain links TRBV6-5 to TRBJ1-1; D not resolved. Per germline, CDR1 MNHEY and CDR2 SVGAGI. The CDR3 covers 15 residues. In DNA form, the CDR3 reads TGTGTCAGCAGTTACAATGGGCCCATGAACACTGAAGCTTTCTTT. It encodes CVSSYNGPMNTEAFF.

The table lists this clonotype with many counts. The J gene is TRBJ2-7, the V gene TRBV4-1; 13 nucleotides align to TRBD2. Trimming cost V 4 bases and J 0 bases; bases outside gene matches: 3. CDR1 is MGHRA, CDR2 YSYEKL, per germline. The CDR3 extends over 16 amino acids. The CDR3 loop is CASSRLAGGFSYEQYF. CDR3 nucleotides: TGCGCCAGCAGCCGACTAGCGGGAGGTTTCTCCTACGAGCAGTACTTC.

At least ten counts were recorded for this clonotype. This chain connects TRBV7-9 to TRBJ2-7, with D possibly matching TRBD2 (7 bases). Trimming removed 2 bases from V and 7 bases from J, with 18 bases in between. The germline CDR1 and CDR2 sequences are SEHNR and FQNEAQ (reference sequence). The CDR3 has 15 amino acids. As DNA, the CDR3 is TGTGCCAGCAGCTTAAACCGGGGCAGGGGAGGGGAGCAGTACTTC. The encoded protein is CASSLNRGRGGEQYF. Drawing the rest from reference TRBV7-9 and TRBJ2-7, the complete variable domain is DTGVSQNPRHKITKRGQNVTFRCDPISEHNRLYWYRQTLGQGPEFLTYFQNEAQLEKSRLLSDRFSAERPKGSFSTLEIQRTEQGDSAMYLCASSLNRGRGGEQYFGPGTRLTVT.